This T cell receptor beta chain came from a study of cytomegalovirus exposure and HLA in healthy donors. Whole-study findings and limits: Data from an earlier analysis indicated that most TCR beta V segments were productive either about 90% or about 30% of the time. The study put 150 or so TCR beta chains on its list as cytomegalovirus-associated. Several of the most significant clusters were apparently associated with common viral pathogens in a later analysis.

Primers for the PCR totalled 60 Vbeta and 13 Jbeta. Produced via immunoSEQ multiplex PCR; TCRdb's table is partial and in-frame only. The repertoire holds some 130,000 clones, roughly 63% seen once, with 1.6% in the top ten. The germline V gene encodes CDR1 SGHVS and CDR2 FNYEAQ. Trimming shortened V by 5 bases and J by 3 bases, and 11 bases separated the two germline ends. This CDR3 has 13 residues. About this clone itself: Its cognate antigen is unknown.

V is TRBV7-6 and J is TRBJ2-7; D call uncertain. This TCR was recovered from a man in his thirties or forties in good health and CMV-seropositive. Material for sequencing was PBMCs. The DNA of the CDR3 is TGTGCCAGCAGCCAAATGCCGGGCTACGAGCAGTACTTC. It specifies CASSQMPGYEQYF.